What follows describes a single TCR beta chain. One junction end does not reproduce the germline sequence, and a read error may be involved. The CDR3 runs to 15 residues. The germline CDR1 and CDR2 sequences are LNHDA and SQIVND (reference sequence). This entry is derived from a study of OX40 agonist ivuxolimab in advanced cancers. Generated by immunoSEQ multiplex PCR, the TCRdb table keeps only in-frame clones and is missing some. The top ten clones hold roughly 10% of a sample with around 45,000 clones, 80% of them seen once. This TCR derives from an adult with an advanced solid tumor such as melanoma, head and neck, liver or kidney cancer. The chain combines TRBV19 with TRBJ2-5; 8 bases are shared with TRBD1. The specimen comprised CD4+ or CD8+ T cells sorted from blood, sampled in a trial of the OX40 agonist ivuxolimab. DNA for the CDR3: TGTGCCAGTAGTATAGCCTGGACAGGGCAAGAGGCCCAGTACTTC. Residues: CASSIAWTGQEAQYF.